Listed below are T cell receptor beta chains from one sample, sequenced in a study of shared clonotypes between healthy human individuals. The repertoire was sequenced with immunoSEQ multiplex PCR; TCRdb's copy has only in-frame clones and lacks some. The table lists millions of clones, around 90% of them singletons. Sequenced material: naive CD4+ T cells sorted from blood. Receptors originate from a man younger than 35 in good health. Both conserved end residues are part of each CDR3. The order of the fields is CDR3 length, J gene, V gene, D gene, clone size, CDR3 protein, CDR3 DNA. D genes are given only for firm matches. Size is omitted from some rows. Given values are once, few, many or a class for expanded clones.

>15|TRBJ1-4|TRBV6-5|TRBD1|-
CASSYKGQENEKLFF
TGTGCCAGCAGTTACAAGGGACAGGAGAATGAAAAACTGTTTTTT
>14|TRBJ2-1|TRBV7-2|-|-
CASSFPRVPNEQFF
TGTGCCAGCAGCTTCCCTCGCGTACCCAATGAGCAGTTCTTC
>13|TRBJ1-5|TRBV30|-|few
CAWSGAGDQPQHF
TGTGCCTGGAGTGGAGCAGGGGATCAGCCCCAGCATTTT
>15|TRBJ1-2|TRBV5-1|-|-
CASTLEGTEENGYTF
TGCGCCAGCACCCTGGAAGGGACGGAGGAGAATGGCTACACCTTC
>15|TRBJ1-1|TRBV5-1|TRBD1|-
CASRGRTGGNTEAFF
TGCGCCAGCAGAGGACGGACAGGAGGGAACACTGAAGCTTTCTTT
>16|TRBJ2-3|TRBV5-1|TRBD2|-
CASSWGLAESTDTQYF
TGCGCCAGCAGCTGGGGACTAGCGGAGAGCACAGATACGCAGTATTTT
>15|TRBJ2-2|TRBV5-1|-|-
CASSRGPSNTGELFF
TGCGCCAGCAGCAGGGGTCCGTCTAACACCGGGGAGCTGTTTTTT
>18|TRBJ1-5|TRBV19|TRBD1|-
CASSIGQGATAGNQPQHF
TGTGCCAGTAGTATTGGACAGGGGGCGACGGCTGGCAATCAGCCCCAGCATTTT
>14|TRBJ2-1|TRBV7-9|-|-
CASSALWGNNEQFF
TGTGCCAGCAGCGCACTATGGGGGAACAATGAGCAGTTCTTC
>15|TRBJ2-7|TRBV5-1|-|-
CASSFEPDLSYEQYF
TGCGCCAGCAGCTTCGAACCGGACCTCTCCTACGAGCAGTACTTC
>14|TRBJ1-1|TRBV30|-|few
CAWIFPFGGTEAFF
TGTGCCTGGATATTTCCCTTTGGGGGCACTGAAGCTTTCTTT
>16|TRBJ1-1|TRBV21-1|-|-
CASSKKSGHTNTEAFF
TGTGCCAGCAGCAAAAAATCGGGACACACGAACACTGAAGCTTTCTTT
>12|TRBJ2-2|TRBV10-2|-|-
CASRTSTGELFF
TGCGCCAGCAGGACTAGCACCGGGGAGCTGTTTTTT
>16|TRBJ2-7|TRBV30|-|once
CAWSVSLGTWGYEQYF
TGTGCCTGGAGTGTATCTTTAGGGACTTGGGGTTACGAGCAGTACTTC
>14|TRBJ2-5|TRBV28|TRBD2|once
CASIRGGPGETQYF
TGTGCCAGCATCCGGGGGGGGCCGGGAGAGACCCAGTACTTC
>14|TRBJ1-1|TRBV11-2|-|few
CASSFERAYSEAFF
TGTGCCAGCAGCTTCGAAAGGGCTTACAGTGAAGCTTTCTTT
>13|TRBJ2-3|TRBV10-3|-|-
CAIKGGLTDTQYF
TGTGCCATCAAGGGGGGGCTCACAGATACGCAGTATTTT
>15|TRBJ1-2|TRBV5-5|-|-
CASSTTGLGVNGYTF
TGTGCCAGCAGCACGACAGGTCTAGGGGTTAATGGCTACACCTTC
>15|TRBJ2-7|TRBV6-1|TRBD2|-
CASITGLAGLYEQYF
TGTGCCAGCATCACTGGACTAGCGGGACTCTACGAGCAGTACTTC
>13|TRBJ2-5|TRBV21-1|-|-
CASNRQERKTQYF
TGTGCCAGCAACCGACAGGAGCGAAAGACCCAGTACTTC
>16|TRBJ2-7|TRBV11-2|TRBD2|-
CASSTGTSVISYEQYF
TGTGCCAGCAGCACCGGGACTAGCGTTATTTCCTACGAGCAGTACTTC
>12|TRBJ1-2|TRBV2|TRBD1|few
CASRDRGFGYTF
TGTGCCAGCAGGGACAGGGGCTTTGGCTACACCTTC
>15|TRBJ2-2|TRBV5-1|TRBD2|-
CASSHSGGPAGELFF
TGCGCCAGCAGCCACTCGGGGGGGCCCGCCGGGGAGCTGTTTTTT
>15|TRBJ2-5|TRBV18|TRBD2|-
CASSPRAGGQETQYF
TGTGCCAGCTCACCAAGAGCGGGGGGCCAAGAGACCCAGTACTTC
>14|TRBJ1-4|TRBV27|-|-
CASSLGQINEKLFF
TGTGCCAGCAGTTTAGGACAGATAAATGAAAAACTGTTTTTT
>19|TRBJ1-4|TRBV19|-|-
CASSSDRTRPGATNEKLFF
TGTGCCAGTAGTTCCGACAGGACCCGCCCGGGGGCAACTAATGAAAAACTGTTTTTT
>14|TRBJ2-5|TRBV5-4|TRBD1|-
CASSVTGGQETQYF
TGTGCCAGCAGCGTGACAGGGGGGCAAGAGACCCAGTACTTC
>13|TRBJ1-2|TRBV9|-|-
CASSIEEGGGYTF
TGTGCCAGCAGCATCGAGGAGGGGGGCGGCTACACCTTC
>15|TRBJ2-3|TRBV11-2|-|once
CASSLVRGSTDTQYF
TGTGCCAGCAGCTTAGTCCGGGGCAGCACAGATACGCAGTATTTT
>15|TRBJ1-2|TRBV7-2|-|once
CASSLYAVSNYGYTF
TGTGCCAGCAGCTTATACGCAGTATCAAACTATGGCTACACCTTC
>14|TRBJ2-7|TRBV5-1|-|-
CASSSRDIDYEQYF
TGCGCCAGCAGCTCCCGGGACATTGACTACGAGCAGTACTTC
>19|TRBJ2-6|TRBV7-2|TRBD1|-
CASSDKWGQGEAGANVLTF
TGTGCCAGCAGCGATAAGTGGGGACAGGGGGAGGCTGGGGCCAACGTCCTGACTTTC
>13|TRBJ2-7|TRBV10-3|-|-
CAISAGGSYEQYF
TGTGCCATCAGCGCGGGCGGCTCCTACGAGCAGTACTTC
>14|TRBJ2-3|TRBV5-4|-|-
CASSLGWGTDTQYF
TGTGCCAGCAGCTTGGGATGGGGGACAGATACGCAGTATTTT
>15|TRBJ2-3|TRBV4-1|TRBD2|-
CASSPRLAGADTQYF
TGCGCCAGCAGCCCCCGACTAGCGGGAGCTGATACGCAGTATTTT
>13|TRBJ1-2|TRBV7-8|TRBD1|-
CASRGEQGHGYTF
TGTGCCAGCAGGGGGGAACAGGGGCATGGCTACACCTTC
>13|TRBJ2-1|TRBV7-8|-|-
CASSTGSYNEQFF
TGTGCCAGCAGCACCGGGTCCTACAATGAGCAGTTCTTC
>13|TRBJ1-2|TRBV28|-|-
CASSLRENYGYTF
TGTGCCAGCAGTTTGAGGGAGAACTATGGCTACACCTTC
>13|TRBJ1-2|TRBV29-1|-|-
CSVPGFSNYGYTF
TGCAGCGTTCCAGGGTTTTCTAACTATGGCTACACCTTC
>21|TRBJ2-3|TRBV21-1|-|-
CASSKYRGGRLAGGYTDTQYF
TGTGCCAGCAGCAAATACAGAGGGGGCCGACTAGCGGGGGGATACACAGATACGCAGTATTTT
>16|TRBJ1-6|TRBV6-6|-|-
CASSYSYRKSYSPLHF
TGTGCCAGCAGTTACTCTTACAGGAAGAGTTATTCACCCCTCCACTTT
>15|TRBJ1-5|TRBV19|-|-
CASSILATVGQPQHF
TGTGCCAGTAGTATTTTAGCGACAGTGGGTCAGCCCCAGCATTTT
>14|TRBJ2-7|TRBV18|TRBD2|-
CASSLTSGDYEQYF
TGTGCCAGCTCACTGACTAGCGGGGACTACGAGCAGTACTTC
>13|TRBJ2-7|TRBV5-1|-|-
CASSPGPPHEQYF
TGCGCCAGCAGCCCCGGGCCTCCCCACGAGCAGTACTTC